The clone carrying this TCR beta chain showed up just a few times. The ends were cut back, 7 bases at V and 2 bases at J, with 13 bases in the middle. The CDR3 covers 13 residues. From germline, CDR1 is SGHRS and CDR2 YFSETQ. This entry comes from a study of spatial heterogeneity in lung cancer. Across the whole study: Samples came from roughly 72 TRACERx patients with untreated early-stage lung cancer. Combinations of a unique TCR and a UMI were tallied in raw reads, and on average each appeared more than ten times. Available follow-up PBMC samples were sequenced, at a median of about 2 years post-resection.

TCRdb re-derived calls from the 5' RACE reads in MiXCR, one entry per CDR3 protein. The sample lists around 110,000 distinct CDR3 sequences; 10% to 15% were seen once. Specified time point: blood at routine non-recurrence follow-up after resection. From tumor, nontumor lung or frozen PBMC, whole RNA was taken unsorted for sequencing. V is TRBV5-1 and J is TRBJ2-7, with D perhaps assigned TRBD1 or TRBD2 (5 bases each). The origin of this receptor is a male donor with early-stage non-small cell lung cancer. Here the sequenced sample was PBMCs, taken at follow-up. The CDR3 DNA reads TGCGCCAGCTCCGTGGTGGGGGCCTACGAGCAGTACTTC. This translates into CASSVVGAYEQYF.